This T cell receptor (beta chain) comes out of a study of cytomegalovirus exposure and HLA in healthy donors. The PCR made use of 60 Vbeta and 13 Jbeta primers. Data came from immunoSEQ multiplex PCR; TCRdb stores just in-frame clones and leaves some out. The table lists about 120,000 clones, approximately 81% of them singletons, with approximately 2.2% in the top ten. Overall study findings and caveats: No immune exposure information besides CMV serostatus was available. Evidence from a later analysis indicated that most CMV-associated TCR beta chains looked HLA-restricted. The productive fraction for most TCR beta V segments was about 90% or about 30% in an earlier analysis. CMV antigen specificity was confirmed in vitro for a few CMV-associated chains.

The CDR3 sequence is 16 residues long. Germline V gene data show CDR1 as MRHNA and CDR2 as SNTAGT. The junction had 6 bases not matched to a gene; V was cut back by 5 bases and J by 4 bases. Comments on this clone: No antigen is known for it.

The sequence was collected from a woman in her 40s in good health and CMV-seronegative. The source material was PBMCs. V is TRBV6-4 and J is TRBJ2-2, with TRBD2 matching 11 bases. CDR3 DNA sequence: TGTGCCAGCAGTCGGCTAGCGGGGGGTACCACCGGGGAGCTGTTTTTT. Its protein is CASSRLAGGTTGELFF.